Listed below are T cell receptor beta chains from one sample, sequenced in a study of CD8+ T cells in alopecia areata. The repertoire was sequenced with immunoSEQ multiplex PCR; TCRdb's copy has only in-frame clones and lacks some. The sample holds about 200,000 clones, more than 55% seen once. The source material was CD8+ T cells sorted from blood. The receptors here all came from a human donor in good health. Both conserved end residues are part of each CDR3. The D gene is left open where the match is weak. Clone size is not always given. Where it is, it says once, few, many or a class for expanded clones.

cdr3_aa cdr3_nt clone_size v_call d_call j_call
CASSWGGDTQYF TGTGCCAGCAGTTGGGGAGGAGATACGCAGTATTTT - TRBV27 - TRBJ2-3
CASRGNLIEAFF TGCGCCAGCCGGGGGAATCTGATTGAAGCTTTCTTT - TRBV4-1 - TRBJ1-1
CASSRRGDNPAFF TGCGCCAGCAGCCGAAGGGGGGACAATCCAGCTTTCTTT - TRBV5-1 - TRBJ1-1
CGATENYGYTF TGTGGAGCGACAGAGAACTATGGCTACACCTTC - TRBV7-2 - TRBJ1-2
CASSSEGETQYF TGTGCCAGCAGCTCAGAGGGGGAGACCCAGTACTTC - TRBV11-1 - TRBJ2-5
CATSTGQFSYEQYF TGTGCCACCAGCACGGGACAGTTCTCCTACGAGCAGTACTTC once TRBV15 TRBD1 TRBJ2-7
CASSLEGGRETQYF TGTGCCAGCAGCTTAGAGGGGGGCCGGGAGACCCAGTACTTC - TRBV7-9 - TRBJ2-5
CSVPTGANTGELFF TGCAGCGTTCCGACAGGGGCGAACACCGGGGAGCTGTTTTTT - TRBV29-1 TRBD1 TRBJ2-2
CASSEGVEQFF TGTGCCAGCAGTGAGGGGGTGGAGCAGTTCTTC - TRBV5-6 - TRBJ2-1
CASSTQSGGMDEQYF TGCGCCAGCAGCACCCAATCAGGGGGCATGGACGAGCAGTACTTC - TRBV5-1 TRBD1 TRBJ2-7
CASGLLYGETQYF TGTGCTAGTGGTTTGCTGTATGGAGAGACCCAGTACTTC few TRBV12-5 - TRBJ2-5
CASSDGNNYGYTF TGTGCCAGCAGTGACGGGAATAACTATGGCTACACCTTC - TRBV2 - TRBJ1-2
CASSGDGESYEQYF TGTGCCAGCAGTGGAGACGGAGAATCCTACGAGCAGTACTTC - TRBV2 - TRBJ2-7
CAWSADRGNQPQHF TGTGCCTGGAGTGCCGACAGGGGCAATCAGCCCCAGCATTTT - TRBV30 TRBD1 TRBJ1-5
CASSTGTGVDEQYF TGTGCCAGCAGCACTGGGACAGGGGTGGACGAGCAGTACTTC - TRBV7-8 TRBD1 TRBJ2-7
CASSLDGYQETQYF TGTGCCAGCAGCTTGGATGGCTACCAAGAGACCCAGTACTTC - TRBV5-6 - TRBJ2-5
CASSSEKTTDTQYF TGTGCCAGCAGTTCGGAAAAAACTACAGATACGCAGTATTTT once TRBV28 - TRBJ2-3
CASSPMGAEEKLFF TGCGCCAGCAGTCCCATGGGGGCAGAGGAAAAACTGTTTTTT - TRBV10-2 - TRBJ1-4
CASSQRGSGLVAFF TGCGCCAGCAGCCAAAGGGGCTCGGGGTTAGTAGCTTTCTTT - TRBV4-1 - TRBJ1-1
CATSAFQGVDGYTF TGTGCCACCAGCGCATTCCAGGGGGTCGATGGCTACACCTTC - TRBV15 TRBD1 TRBJ1-2
CASSGWAGTEAFF TGTGCCAGCAGCGGCTGGGCTGGAACTGAAGCTTTCTTT - TRBV9 - TRBJ1-1
CASSPGASLETQYF TGCGCCAGCAGCCCGGGGGCTAGTCTAGAGACCCAGTACTTC - TRBV5-1 - TRBJ2-5
CASISGNNLYEQYF TGCGCCAGCATTTCGGGTAATAACCTCTACGAGCAGTACTTC few TRBV23-1 - TRBJ2-7
CSVERGSPYEQYF TGCAGCGTTGAAAGGGGCAGTCCCTACGAGCAGTACTTC - TRBV29-1 - TRBJ2-7
CASTKSGGASGEQFF TGTGCCAGCACCAAGAGCGGGGGGGCCAGTGGTGAGCAGTTCTTC - TRBV9 TRBD2 TRBJ2-1
CASSPERGLGYGYTF TGTGCCAGCAGCCCAGAACGGGGTCTCGGCTATGGCTACACCTTC few TRBV27 - TRBJ1-2
CASSQGGGLSGANVLTF TGCGCCAGCAGCCAAGGGGGGGGCCTCTCTGGGGCCAACGTCCTGACTTTC - TRBV4-1 - TRBJ2-6
CASSGGYGYTF TGTGCCAGCAGCGGAGGGTATGGCTACACCTTC - TRBV2 - TRBJ1-2
CSVKDRGLSGYTF TGCAGCGTTAAGGACAGGGGCTTAAGTGGCTACACCTTC few TRBV29-1 TRBD1 TRBJ1-2